A selection of T cell receptor beta chains follows, all from one sample in a study of shared clonotypes between healthy human individuals. This table comes from immunoSEQ multiplex PCR, and its TCRdb copy is limited to in-frame clones, with some not included. This sample has roughly 2.5 million clones, with approximately 92% found just once. The sequenced material came from naive CD4+ T cells sorted from blood. These receptors were obtained from a man aged 18 to 29 in good health. The CDR3 runs from the conserved cysteine through the conserved F or W. A D gene is named only where the DNA matches it firmly. Size values are once, few and many counts, or a class for expanded clones, and some rows have none.

abundance,j_gene,d_gene,v_gene,CDR3nt,CDR3aa
.,TRBJ1-4,.,TRBV15,TGTGCCACCGCGGACAGTCCGACAACTAATGAAAAACTGTTTTTT,CATADSPTTNEKLFF
once,TRBJ1-1,.,TRBV5-1,TGCGCCAGCAGCTTGGTTAAGAACACTGAAGCTTTCTTT,CASSLVKNTEAFF
.,TRBJ1-6,TRBD1,TRBV18,TGTGCCAGCTCACTAGCCGGGACAGGGGTTATTTCACCCCTCCACTTT,CASSLAGTGVISPLHF
.,TRBJ2-5,.,TRBV25-1,TGTGCCAGCAGTGACCCAATCAACCCGGGCGGACAAGAGACCCAGTACTTC,CASSDPINPGGQETQYF
.,TRBJ1-2,.,TRBV6-5,TGTGCCAGCAGTTCCACAGGGCATAGGGGCTACACCTTC,CASSSTGHRGYTF
.,TRBJ1-4,.,TRBV6-1,TGTGCCAGTCGGGTTCTGGCCTTGAATGAAAAACTGTTTTTT,CASRVLALNEKLFF
.,TRBJ2-1,.,TRBV7-9,TGTGCCAGCAGCTTAGTAATCCTAGCCAGGACTTACAATGAGCAGTTCTTC,CASSLVILARTYNEQFF
once,TRBJ1-2,.,TRBV9,TGTGCCAGCAGCTCCCAGGTGGGGGATGGCTACACCTTC,CASSSQVGDGYTF
.,TRBJ2-1,TRBD1,TRBV7-3,TGTGCCAGCAGCTTGACAGGGGGCCTCGATGAGCAGTTCTTC,CASSLTGGLDEQFF
.,TRBJ2-6,.,TRBV6-5,TGTGCCAGCTCCCAAACTTCTGGGGCCAACGTCCTGACTTTC,CASSQTSGANVLTF
.,TRBJ2-2,TRBD1,TRBV7-3,TGTGCCAGCAGCTTAGCAACGGGACAGGGGATCGGGGAGCTGTTTTTT,CASSLATGQGIGELFF
.,TRBJ2-3,TRBD2,TRBV7-9,TGTGCCAGCAGCCCGCGGACTAGCACCGCAGATACGCAGTATTTT,CASSPRTSTADTQYF
.,TRBJ2-3,TRBD2,TRBV27,TGTGCCAGCAGCCAAAAGCGGGAGGGCCTCGGAGATACGCAGTATTTT,CASSQKREGLGDTQYF
few,TRBJ1-5,TRBD1,TRBV18,TGTGCCAGCTCACCTCCGGGACAGGGAGGCAATCAGCCCCAGCATTTT,CASSPPGQGGNQPQHF
.,TRBJ2-6,.,TRBV15,TGTGCCACCAGCAGAGCGTTTGCGAGCTCTGGGGCCAACGTCCTGACTTTC,CATSRAFASSGANVLTF
.,TRBJ2-7,.,TRBV6-5,TGTGCCAGCAGTTATAAGGCGCAGAGTACCTACGAGCAGTACTTC,CASSYKAQSTYEQYF
few,TRBJ1-5,.,TRBV5-1,TGCGCCAGCAGCTTGGGAGGGTTAGGTCAGCCCCAGCATTTT,CASSLGGLGQPQHF
once,TRBJ2-7,.,TRBV19,TGTGCCAGTAGCAACAGGAAACCGCAGCAGTACTTC,CASSNRKPQQYF
.,TRBJ2-3,.,TRBV7-2,TGTGCCAGCAGCTTAGCGGGGAGTAATACGCAGTATTTT,CASSLAGSNTQYF
.,TRBJ1-5,.,TRBV23-1,TGCGCCAGCAGTCCCGGATGTCAGCCCCAGCATTTT,CASSPGCQPQHF
.,TRBJ1-1,TRBD1,TRBV6-6,TGTGCCGCCTGTTTCAGGGGGGCTGGGGAAGCTTTCTTT,CAACFRGAGEAFF
.,TRBJ1-1,.,TRBV5-4,TGTGCCAGCAGCTTGGGGGCCGGGGAGTGGAACACTGAAGCTTTCTTT,CASSLGAGEWNTEAFF
few,TRBJ2-5,.,TRBV2,TGTGCCAGCAGTCAAGAGACCCAGTACTTC,CASSQETQYF
once,TRBJ2-1,TRBD1,TRBV6-1,TGTGCCAGCATGGGACAGGTGAATGAGCAGTTCTTC,CASMGQVNEQFF
.,TRBJ2-7,.,TRBV9,TGTGCCAGCAGCGCCATGTCCCGGGACACCACCTACGAGCAGTACTTC,CASSAMSRDTTYEQYF
.,TRBJ2-7,TRBD1,TRBV18,TGTGCCAGCTCACCATCGACAGGGGGCGAGCAGTACTTC,CASSPSTGGEQYF
.,TRBJ1-2,.,TRBV10-3,TGTGCCATCAGTGAGTTGGCGGCGGACTATGGCTACACCTTC,CAISELAADYGYTF
.,TRBJ1-2,.,TRBV6-5,TGTGCCAGCAGTTCAGGAACAGGGATCGCTAACTATGGCTACACCTTC,CASSSGTGIANYGYTF
.,TRBJ2-7,.,TRBV6-5,TGTGCCAGCAGTTACGTCCATACAGGAATCTACGAGCAGTACTTC,CASSYVHTGIYEQYF
once,TRBJ2-5,TRBD2,TRBV5-1,TGCGCCAGCAGCTCTATCGGGACTAGCGGTCAAGAGACCCAGTACTTC,CASSSIGTSGQETQYF
.,TRBJ1-3,TRBD1,TRBV10-3,TGTGCCACCTGGGTTGACAGGGAATACGACACCATATATTTT,CATWVDREYDTIYF
.,TRBJ2-2,.,TRBV6-1,TGTGCCACCCGGGATACGAACACCGGGGAGCTGTTTTTT,CATRDTNTGELFF
.,TRBJ2-4,.,TRBV28,TGTGCCAGCAGTTTTTTCCAGACTGTAGCCAAAAACATTCAGTACTTC,CASSFFQTVAKNIQYF
.,TRBJ2-3,.,TRBV5-5,TGTGCCAGCAGTTCCACCGCAGATACGCAGTATTTT,CASSSTADTQYF
.,TRBJ2-5,TRBD1,TRBV7-9,TGTGCCAGCACCACGACAGGGGTATCAGAGACCCAGTACTTC,CASTTTGVSETQYF
.,TRBJ2-7,TRBD1,TRBV7-8,TGTGCCAGCAGCTTTTTGACAGGGGCATACGAGCAGTACTTC,CASSFLTGAYEQYF
.,TRBJ1-3,.,TRBV14,TGTGCCAGCAGCTCCCAAGGGGGGGCATCTGGAAACACCATATATTTT,CASSSQGGASGNTIYF
.,TRBJ2-7,TRBD1,TRBV4-3,TGCGCCAGCAGCCAAGAGACAGGGTTGGAGCAGTACTTC,CASSQETGLEQYF
.,TRBJ2-4,.,TRBV7-2,TGTGCCAGCAGCTCTTTAGGGGGTAGCATTCAGTACTTC,CASSSLGGSIQYF
.,TRBJ1-1,.,TRBV18,TGTGCCAGCTCACCAAACGTTGGCACTGAAGCTTTCTTT,CASSPNVGTEAFF
.,TRBJ1-4,TRBD1,TRBV6-1,TGTGCCAGCAGAGCGGGACAGGGACCAGAAAAACTGTTTTTT,CASRAGQGPEKLFF
.,TRBJ1-2,.,TRBV7-2,TGTGCCAGCAGCTTAGAAGGGGTAGGCTACACCTTC,CASSLEGVGYTF
.,TRBJ2-7,.,TRBV7-2,TGTGCCAGCAGCTTACCAAGAAGGTCAGGGGTTGGTGACGAGCAGTACTTC,CASSLPRRSGVGDEQYF
once,TRBJ1-5,.,TRBV6-5,TGTGCCAGCAGTCGCGCCGTAAGCAATCAGCCCCAGCATTTT,CASSRAVSNQPQHF
.,TRBJ2-7,.,TRBV30,TGTGCCTGGAGCACCCAGGGAGCAATCGAGCAGTACTTC,CAWSTQGAIEQYF
.,TRBJ2-1,TRBD2,TRBV7-3,TGTGCCAGCAGTTCGGGGGGAAATGAGCAGTTCTTC,CASSSGGNEQFF
.,TRBJ1-6,.,TRBV5-1,TGCGCCAGCAGCTCCGGGGGGCCCGGTTCACCCCTCCACTTT,CASSSGGPGSPLHF
once,TRBJ2-5,TRBD1,TRBV4-1,TGCGCCAGCAGCCAAGGGCAGGGGGCATCCCAAGAGACCCAGTACTTC,CASSQGQGASQETQYF
.,TRBJ2-7,TRBD1,TRBV7-9,TGTGCCAGCAGCCTCAACAGGGGCCAGTACTTC,CASSLNRGQYF
.,TRBJ1-2,TRBD1,TRBV9,TGTGCCAGCAGCGTAGAAGGGACAGGGTTAAATGGCTACACCTTC,CASSVEGTGLNGYTF
.,TRBJ2-7,TRBD1,TRBV5-6,TGTGCCAGCAGCATCAGGGGGCTAAAGAAAAGCTCCTACGAGCAGTACTTC,CASSIRGLKKSSYEQYF
.,TRBJ2-2,.,TRBV5-5,TGTGCCAGCAGCGTAAATACAGGGTGGCCCGGGGAGCTGTTTTTT,CASSVNTGWPGELFF
.,TRBJ2-2,TRBD2,TRBV28,TGTGCCAGCAGTTTAGGCCAGCGGGGGGGCCGCACCGGGGAGCTGTTTTTT,CASSLGQRGGRTGELFF
.,TRBJ2-7,.,TRBV6-7,TGTGCCAGCAGTTACTCGGTCGGGGCACTTATTACCAACTACGAGCAGTACTTC,CASSYSVGALITNYEQYF
few,TRBJ1-1,.,TRBV5-1,TGCGCCAGCAGCTTCTCGGCAGGGGACACTGAAGCTTTCTTT,CASSFSAGDTEAFF
.,TRBJ1-5,.,TRBV6-1,TGTGCCAGCAGTGATAGGGCAGTTAGCAATCAGCCCCAGCATTTT,CASSDRAVSNQPQHF
.,TRBJ2-5,TRBD1,TRBV28,TGTGCCAGCAGTTCGTACAGGGGGACCCAAGAGACCCAGTACTTC,CASSSYRGTQETQYF
once,TRBJ2-2,.,TRBV19,TGTGCCACCCAGCTAGCGCCGGGGAACACCGGGGAGCTGTTTTTT,CATQLAPGNTGELFF
.,TRBJ2-7,.,TRBV30,TGTGCCTGGAGTTTGGCAGGGGCTCGGTACGAGCAGTACTTC,CAWSLAGARYEQYF
.,TRBJ2-7,.,TRBV4-1,TGCGCCAGCAGCCAAGCCCCGGGCGGTAGCTCCTACGAGCAGTACTTC,CASSQAPGGSSYEQYF